A selection of T cell receptor beta chains follows, all from one sample in a study of response to subunit inactivated influenza vaccine. TCRdb itself ran the RT-PCR reads through MiXCR, one entry per CDR3 protein. The sample carries about 540,000 distinct CDR3 sequences, approximately 15% recorded once. The starting material was PBMCs from blood, obtained 11 to 12 days after vaccination. All receptors derive from a man between 50 and 59 years old who received an inactivated influenza vaccine. CDR3s include the opening cysteine and the closing phenylalanine or tryptophan. A D gene is named only where the DNA matches it firmly. Expanded clones are given a class, and other clones once, few, many or no size at all.

TRBJ2-2 NA TRBV5-1 NA TGCGCCAGCAGCTTGCAGGCAGGGAACACCGGGGAGCTGTTTTTT CASSLQAGNTGELFF
TRBJ2-7 NA TRBV7-9 NA TGTGCCAGCACGCGGGACACCTACGAGCAGTACTTC CASTRDTYEQYF
TRBJ2-1 NA TRBV6-2/TRBV6-3 TRBD2 TGTGCCAGCAGTTCTGGGGCGGGAGGGTCCTACAATGAGCAGTTCTTC CASSSGAGGSYNEQFF
TRBJ1-5 NA TRBV29-1 NA TGCAGCATTGGGGATGGCAATCAGCCCCAGCATTTT CSIGDGNQPQHF
TRBJ1-4 NA TRBV12-3/TRBV12-4 NA TGTGCCAGCAGTTTGGGACATCCTAATGAAAAACTGTTTTTT CASSLGHPNEKLFF
TRBJ1-3 few TRBV28 NA TGTGCCAGCAGTTCGCCGCAGGCGATAACAGGAAACACCATATATTTT CASSSPQAITGNTIYF
TRBJ2-1 many TRBV6-5 NA TGTGCCAGCAGTTGGGGGGACATCCCCTACAATGAGCAGTTCTTC CASSWGDIPYNEQFF
TRBJ1-5 NA TRBV27 NA TGTGCCAGCAGTTCGGACGGGAATAGCAATCAGCCCCAGCATTTT CASSSDGNSNQPQHF
TRBJ2-3 NA TRBV20-1 TRBD2 TGCAGTGCTCTAACCGGGAGTCCGGGAGGGACAGATACGCAGTATTTT CSALTGSPGGTDTQYF
TRBJ2-2 many TRBV5-1 NA TGCGCCAGCAGCTTGGTCAGGGGAGCCGGGGAGCTGTTTTTT CASSLVRGAGELFF
TRBJ2-1 few TRBV11-2 TRBD2 TGTGCCAGCACCCCTCGGGGGGACTCCTACAATGAGCAGTTCTTC CASTPRGDSYNEQFF
TRBJ1-1 NA TRBV10-3 NA TGTGCCATCAGTGAACGAGCTCTTCGAGGGGTGATGAACACTGAAGCTTTCTTT CAISERALRGVMNTEAFF
TRBJ1-2 NA TRBV6-5 NA TGTGCCAGCAGTTACGGATTCGGCGGTGGCTACACCTTC CASSYGFGGGYTF
TRBJ1-5 NA TRBV28 NA TGTGCCAGCAGTTTGTCGTTTGGGGAAAGGCCCCAGCATTTT CASSLSFGERPQHF
TRBJ2-3 NA TRBV15 NA TGTGCCACCAGCAGAGATATGACAGATACGCAGTATTTT CATSRDMTDTQYF
TRBJ2-7 few TRBV7-2 NA TGTGCCAGCAGCACCGGGAATTACGAGCAGTACTTC CASSTGNYEQYF
TRBJ2-3 NA TRBV20-1 TRBD2 TGCTGTGCTAGACTAGCGGGCCTATTCCCCAGCACAGATACGCAGTATTTT CCARLAGLFPSTDTQYF
TRBJ1-2 NA TRBV4-1 NA TGCGCCAGCAGCCAAGTAGGCAGGGCAAGATACAACTATGGCTACACCTTC CASSQVGRARYNYGYTF
TRBJ1-5 few TRBV24-1 NA TGTGCCACCAGTCCTGGGGGGAGCAATCAGCCCCAGCATTTT CATSPGGSNQPQHF
TRBJ1-6 NA TRBV20-1 NA TGCAGTGCTAGAGGGGGCAGTCCAAATTCACCCCTCCACTTT CSARGGSPNSPLHF
TRBJ2-7 few TRBV20-1 NA TGCAGTGCTAGAGATCTTGGGGCGACCTACGAGCAGTACTTC CSARDLGATYEQYF
TRBJ2-7 NA TRBV21-1 NA TGTGCCAGCAGCAAAGCCGTAATACCTAGGACATGCTACGAGCAGTACTTC CASSKAVIPRTCYEQYF
TRBJ2-3 few TRBV5-1 NA TGCGCCAGCAGCCCACGACCGGGCGGGACGGATACGCAGTATTTT CASSPRPGGTDTQYF
TRBJ1-6 NA TRBV6-2/TRBV6-3 NA TGTGCCAGCAGCATCGGGACCTTAAATTCACCCCTCCACTTT CASSIGTLNSPLHF
TRBJ1-4 NA TRBV29-1 NA TGCAGCGTTGAGGGGCTTACTAATGAAAAACTGTTTTTT CSVEGLTNEKLFF
TRBJ1-1 NA TRBV7-2 TRBD1 TGTGCCAGCAGTTTGCGTTTGGCAGGGGGGAACACTGAAGCTTTCTTT CASSLRLAGGNTEAFF
TRBJ1-2 many TRBV12-3/TRBV12-4 NA TGTGCCAGCAGTTCCCGAGCAACGGGACGACGAAGAGGCTACACCTTC CASSSRATGRRRGYTF
TRBJ2-5 few TRBV10-3 NA TGTGCCATCAGTGCCCAGCAAGAGACCCAGTACTTC CAISAQQETQYF
TRBJ1-6 NA TRBV20-1 TRBD1 TGCAGTGCTACAAATAGACTCGACAGGGGGTTTAATTCACCCCTCCACTTT CSATNRLDRGFNSPLHF
TRBJ2-3 NA TRBV10-3 TRBD1 TGTGCCATCAGTAGACAGGGGGATACGCAGTATTTT CAISRQGDTQYF
TRBJ2-5 NA TRBV11-2 TRBD2 TGTGCCAGCAGCATCCAACTAGCGGGAGGATGGGAGACCCAGTACTTC CASSIQLAGGWETQYF
TRBJ2-1 many TRBV29-1 TRBD2 TGCAGCGTGAGCGGGAGGACTTACAATGAGCAGTTCTTC CSVSGRTYNEQFF
TRBJ2-3 many TRBV11-1 NA TGTGCCAGCAGCCCCCGACAGCCTCGCAGAACAGATACGCAGTATTTT CASSPRQPRRTDTQYF
TRBJ2-1 NA TRBV20-1 NA TGCAGTGCTAGACAGGGGAGGAATGAGCAGTTCTTC CSARQGRNEQFF
TRBJ2-3 NA TRBV5-1 NA TGCGCCAGCAGCTTGTGGGACTTTCGGGTAGATACGCAGTATTTT CASSLWDFRVDTQYF
TRBJ2-1 few TRBV28 NA TGTGCCAGCAGGGAGGGGGGGCGAGTCTTCAATGAGCAGTTCTTC CASREGGRVFNEQFF
TRBJ2-1 NA TRBV4-1 TRBD1 TGCGCCAGCAGCCAAGTGGGACAGGGGGCCGATGAGCAGTTCTTC CASSQVGQGADEQFF